Sequencing of this T cell receptor (beta chain) was carried out in a study of T-cell reconstitution after alpha-beta-depleted transplantation in children. The study, taken as a whole, reports: Newly made T cells mostly supplied T-cell counts and diversity one year after transplant. There were reportedly several hundred expanded graft clones from which alpha-beta T cells came about two months after transplant.

CDR1 and CDR2 from the germline V gene are MGHRA and YSYEKL. The CDR3 runs 17 residues. V dropped 2 bases and J dropped 5 bases, with 18 bases sitting between them. For TCRbeta, the library was prepared with unique molecular identifiers. TCRdb passed the PCR reads through MiXCR, listing each CDR3 protein once. Of 450,000 to 550,000 distinct CDR3 sequences listed, about an eighth are singletons. Comment on this clonotype: Its antigen is not known.

This clonotype was obtained from a female patient between 2 and 15 years old who had a stem cell transplant for aplastic anemia, so the T cells may come from the graft donor. The chain is built from TRBV4-1 and TRBJ2-2; a possible D gene is TRBD1 (7 bases). This specimen consisted of PBMCs, mostly from graft donor cells, obtained 180 days after TCRalphabeta/CD19-depleted stem cell transplant. The DNA of the CDR3 is TGCGCCAGCAGCCAAACTAGCCAGGGGGTTGGTACCGGGGAGCTGTTTTTT. Translated: CASSQTSQGVGTGELFF.